A selection of T cell receptor beta chains follows, all from one sample in a study of cytomegalovirus exposure and HLA in healthy donors. Method: immunoSEQ multiplex PCR; TCRdb's copy keeps in-frame clones and lacks some. The table records about 69,000 clones, around 96% of them present only once. Sample: PBMCs. The receptors derive from a woman younger than 30 in good health and CMV-seropositive. The CDR3 runs from the conserved cysteine through the conserved F or W. D genes are given only for firm matches. A clone size is listed for some rows: how often the clone was seen (once, few, many), or a class if it is expanded.

j_gene	v_gene	d_gene	abundance	CDR3nt	CDR3aa
TRBJ1-3	TRBV28	.	.	TGTGCCAGCGGGGGGGCTCGAAACACCATATATTTT	CASGGARNTIYF
TRBJ1-5	TRBV25-1	TRBD1	.	TGTGCCAGCAGTATTCAGGGGGGCGTCCATCAGCCCCAGCATTTT	CASSIQGGVHQPQHF
TRBJ1-2	TRBV30	TRBD1	.	TGTGCCTGGAGGAAGAGCGACAGGGTCGGAGGCTACACCTTC	CAWRKSDRVGGYTF
TRBJ1-4	TRBV28	.	.	TGTGCCAGCAGCCACCTCAGACAGGCCCATGAAAAACTGTTTTTT	CASSHLRQAHEKLFF
TRBJ2-1	TRBV7-6	.	.	TGTGCCAGCAGCTTAGACCGACTAGTTAGGGGCAATGAGCAGTTCTTC	CASSLDRLVRGNEQFF
TRBJ2-2	TRBV4-1	.	.	TGCGCCAGCAGCCAAGAAAGGCCGGGTGGGGAGCTGTTTTTT	CASSQERPGGELFF
TRBJ2-5	TRBV6-5	.	.	TGTGCCAGCAGTTACGGCGGGCAAGAGACCCAGTACTTC	CASSYGGQETQYF
TRBJ2-5	TRBV28	.	.	TGTGCCAGCAAGGGGCTCCAAGAGACCCAGTACTTC	CASKGLQETQYF
TRBJ2-7	TRBV28	.	.	TGTGCCAGCAGTTCCCCCCGGGACGAGCAGTACTTC	CASSSPRDEQYF
TRBJ1-2	TRBV28	.	.	TGTGCCAGCAGCCAGATATATGGCTACACCTTC	CASSQIYGYTF
TRBJ2-7	TRBV7-9	TRBD1	.	TGTGCCAGCAGCTTACAAGGGCAGGGGGCTAACGAGCAGTACTTC	CASSLQGQGANEQYF
TRBJ1-3	TRBV18	.	.	TGTGCCAGCTCACCACGGTCGACGGAGGCGCGGGGAAACACCATATATTTT	CASSPRSTEARGNTIYF
TRBJ2-7	TRBV19	.	.	TGTGCCAGTAGTATCTGGAGCACAGGGTCTTTACCCGAGCAGTACTTC	CASSIWSTGSLPEQYF
TRBJ2-1	TRBV19	.	.	TGTGCCAGTAGCTTCAACAGAAATATAAACAATGAGCAGTTCTTC	CASSFNRNINNEQFF
TRBJ2-3	TRBV7-9	TRBD1	.	TGTGCCAGCAGCACCGGGACAGGGGTGTCAGATACGCAGTATTTT	CASSTGTGVSDTQYF
TRBJ1-5	TRBV7-2	.	.	TGTGCCAGCAGTACAGGGCAGGGTATACAGCCCCAGCATTTT	CASSTGQGIQPQHF
TRBJ2-1	TRBV7-2	.	.	TGTGCCAGCAGCTTCGACGGAGGGAGTTCCTACAATGAGCAGTTCTTC	CASSFDGGSSYNEQFF
TRBJ2-4	TRBV27	TRBD2	.	TGTGCCAGCGCACGGGAGGGATCCAGTATAGCCAAAAACATTCAGTACTTC	CASAREGSSIAKNIQYF
TRBJ2-1	TRBV5-4	TRBD2	.	TGTGCCAGCAGCTTGGGGGGCGGGACTAGCGGTCTCGATAAGCAGTTCTTC	CASSLGGGTSGLDKQFF
TRBJ1-2	TRBV7-9	.	.	TGTGCCAGCAGCTTAGGAGACACCCGCTACACCTTC	CASSLGDTRYTF
TRBJ2-7	TRBV21-1	.	once	TGTGCCAGCAGCAATCAAGTCAGGGTCTCCTACGAGCAGTACTTC	CASSNQVRVSYEQYF
TRBJ2-1	TRBV6-6	.	.	TGTGCCAGCAGCTCGTTAATTCTGTTCTTC	CASSSLILFF
TRBJ1-3	TRBV28	.	.	TGTGCCAGCCAATCTGGAAACACCATATATTTT	CASQSGNTIYF